This T cell receptor beta chain was observed in a study of blood T cell repertoires in COVID-19. At the level of the study: Specimens from acute and convalescent COVID-19 originated in the United States, Italy and Spain. From T cells, B-cell-depleted T cells, or PBMCs came the material, which was cDNA or gDNA.

TCRdb keeps only in-frame clones here, not all; method: immunoSEQ multiplex PCR. Of roughly 26,000 clones in the sample, approximately 80% were seen once. Germline V lookup: CDR1 SGHAT, CDR2 FQNNGV. V was shortened by 0 bases and J by 4 bases, with 15 bases between the two germline ends. This CDR3 has 16 residues. Sequencing was carried out using peripheral blood. This sequence joins TRBV11-2 and TRBJ2-5, with a possible D match to TRBD2 (7 bases). This sequence was found in a human donor in a cohort sampled during active COVID-19. CDR3 in amino acids: CASSLDFGGLGETQYF. CDR3 bases: TGTGCCAGCAGCTTAGACTTCGGGGGGCTGGGAGAGACCCAGTACTTC.